Following are 25 T cell receptor beta chains from one sample sequenced in a study of blood T cell repertoires in COVID-19. Measured with immunoSEQ multiplex PCR; TCRdb has only the in-frame clones, and not every one. The repertoire consists of a few hundred thousand clones, with approximately 89% occurring once and the leading ten covering roughly 12%. Sequencing used peripheral blood. The receptors were sampled from a woman in her forties or fifties with COVID-19, enrolled during active disease.

The rearrangement joins TRBV5-6 to TRBJ1-1, with D tentatively TRBD1 (5 bases). V gave up 0 bases and J gave up 4 bases, with 13 bases separating them. There are 15 residues in the CDR3. Germline loops: CDR1 SGHDT, CDR2 YYEEEE. CDR3 in amino acids: CASSLAGGMGTEAFF. Here the CDR3 DNA reads TGTGCCAGCAGCTTGGCCGGGGGGATGGGCACTGAAGCTTTCTTT.

This clone has only one observation. This chain's CDR3 is CASSQVWTSVRDTQYF. CDR3 DNA sequence: TGTGCCAGCAGCCAAGTCTGGACTAGCGTCAGGGATACGCAGTATTTT. J is TRBJ2-3 and V is TRBV4-2; 9 nucleotides agree with TRBD2. The V gene end was trimmed by 1 base and the J gene end by 6 bases; junction bases not matched to a gene: 8. Germline lookup yields CDR1 LGHNA and CDR2 YNFKEQ. This CDR3 contains 16 residues.

This clone has only one observation. J is TRBJ1-1 and V is TRBV5-6, with 7 bases lining up with TRBD1. The germline CDR1 and CDR2 sequences are SGHDT and YYEEEE. The CDR3 runs 14 residues. The trim removed 6 bases at V and 3 bases at J, leaving 8 bases unmatched. The CDR3 DNA reads TGTGCCAGCACACTCAGGGGGAGGTACACTGAAGCTTTCTTT. The encoded protein is CASTLRGRYTEAFF.

The chain couples TRBV3-1 (or the pseudogene TRBV3-2) to TRBJ1-4, with TRBD1 as a possible D gene (6 bases). This CDR3 is 14 amino acids long. Germline V lookup: CDR1 LGHDT, CDR2 YNNKEL (reference sequence). V dropped 4 bases and J dropped 4 bases, with 10 bases sitting between them. Here the CDR3 reads CASSPRTVNEKLFF. Written as DNA, the CDR3 is TGTGCCAGCAGCCCTAGGACAGTTAATGAAAAACTGTTTTTT.

The chain uses TRBV29-1 and TRBJ1-3, with D uncertain. This CDR3 comprises 14 residues. Trimming removed 7 bases at V and 0 bases at J, with 13 bases between. In germline, CDR1 is SQVTM, CDR2 ANQGSEA. CDR3 sequence reads: CSALITSSGNTIYF. The CDR3 DNA follows: TGCAGCGCCCTCATTACTAGCTCTGGAAACACCATATATTTT.

The CDR3 DNA sequence: TGTGCCAGCAGCTTGGCCGTTGGACACCTTAACACTGAAGCTTTCTTT. Protein sequence: CASSLAVGHLNTEAFF. The chain carries TRBV5-6 and TRBJ1-1, with D possibly matching TRBD1 (5 bases). V gave up 0 bases and J gave up 2 bases, with 14 bases separating them. Germline V gene sequence: CDR1 SGHDT, CDR2 YYEEEE. The CDR3 length is 16 residues.

The chain carries TRBV3-1 (or the pseudogene TRBV3-2) and TRBJ2-2, with 8 bases identical to TRBD2. V dropped 2 bases and J dropped 4; count of bases not matched to a gene: 6. The CDR3 contains 16 residues. Germline V lookup: CDR1 LGHDT, CDR2 YNNKEL (reference sequence). In nucleotides, the CDR3 is TGTGCCAGCAGCCAAAGCGAACGGGGGGGCACCGGGGAGCTGTTTTTT. Protein: CASSQSERGGTGELFF.

V usage is TRBV19 and J usage is TRBJ1-2; D remains ambiguous. This CDR3 is built from 14 residues. With 5 bases removed from V and 5 bases from J, the gap between germline ends came to 15 bases. CDR1 is LNHDA, CDR2 SQIVND, per germline (reference sequence). The CDR3 DNA sequence: TGTGCCAGTAGTCCGAGGGATTTCTTTTATGGCTACACCTTC. Its protein product is CASSPRDFFYGYTF.

The CDR3 coding sequence is TGTGCCAGCAGGACCTACGGGGGGAACACTGAAGCTTTCTTT. The encoded protein is CASRTYGGNTEAFF. V usage is TRBV6-5 and J usage is TRBJ1-1; D possibly corresponds to TRBD1 (5 bases). The germline V gene has CDR1 MNHEY and CDR2 SVGAGI. This CDR3 has 14 amino acids. Between the trimmed V and J ends, which lost 6 bases and 1 base, there was a span of 12 bases.

This chain connects TRBV27 to TRBJ2-3; 7 nucleotides agree with TRBD2. With 3 bases clipped from V and 1 base from J, the junction kept 4 bases outside the gene matches. CDR1 is MNHEY, CDR2 SMNVEV, per germline (reference sequence). This CDR3 spans 15 amino acids. CDR3 coding DNA: TGTGCCAGCAGTTTGCTAGCGGTTGGCACAGATACGCAGTATTTT. This translates into CASSLLAVGTDTQYF.

V gene TRBV27 combines with J gene TRBJ2-7; TRBD1 might be the D (5 bases). Germline CDR1 MNHEY, CDR2 SMNVEV (reference sequence). Trimming left V 4 bases short and J 4 bases short, with 8 bases between. The CDR3 is 12 amino acids. DNA for the CDR3: TGTGCCAGCAGTTATAAGGGGTACGAGCAGTACTTC. Translated, it gives CASSYKGYEQYF.

The rearrangement uses TRBV19 and TRBJ2-1; TRBD1 aligns across 8 bases. Germline loops: CDR1 LNHDA, CDR2 SQIVND (reference sequence). Trimming cost V 5 bases and J 11 bases; bases outside gene matches: 17. The CDR3 loop spans 16 amino acids. CDR3 DNA sequence: TGTGCCAGTAGTGCCCGGACAGGGATTAACTTGTCTAAGCAGTTCTTC. Amino acids: CASSARTGINLSKQFF.

The chain combines TRBV5-4 with TRBJ1-2, with TRBD1 matching over 7 bases. The V and J ends lost 4 bases and 8 bases, in that order; junction bases with no gene match: 14. Germline CDR1 and CDR2: SGHNT and YYREEE (reference sequence). This CDR3 region has 15 residues. CDR3 loop: CASSARTGGVRGYTF. The DNA of the CDR3 is TGTGCCAGCAGCGCTCGGACAGGCGGGGTGAGGGGCTACACCTTC.

This chain joins TRBV6-6 and TRBJ2-7, with 9 positions matching TRBD1. The CDR3 consists of 15 residues. Germline trimming cut 6 bases from V and 1 base from J; bases unmatched to any gene: 7. Germline V gene sequence: CDR1 MNHNY, CDR2 SVGAGI (reference sequence). DNA for the CDR3: TGTGCCAGCAGCACGGGACAGGGAGGTTCCTACGAGCAGTACTTC. As protein: CASSTGQGGSYEQYF.

The chain links TRBV5-4 to TRBJ2-7; 8 bases align to TRBD1. Germline-derived CDR1 and CDR2 are SGHNT and YYREEE (reference sequence). The ends lost 4 bases at V and 0 bases at J; junction bases unmatched: 3. CDR3 length: 14 residues. The CDR3 nucleotides are TGTGCCAGCAGCGGGGGGACAGGCTCCTACGAGCAGTACTTC. This translates into CASSGGTGSYEQYF.

V gene TRBV5-8 combines with J gene TRBJ1-6; maybe TRBD1 (6 bases). The V end was cut by 0 bases, the J end by 8 bases, with 18 bases between. Germline CDR1 reads SGHTS; CDR2 reads YDEGEE. This CDR3 contains 17 residues. The CDR3 DNA is TGTGCCAGCAGCTTGGCCAGGGGCGGTTCCATTGATTCACCCCTCCACTTT. Translation: CASSLARGGSIDSPLHF.

This rearrangement joins TRBV6-5 to TRBJ2-6, with TRBD2 as a possible D gene (6 bases). The CDR3 spans 16 residues. Trimming cost V 4 bases and J 1 base, with 11 bases left between them. The germline gives CDR1 MNHEY, CDR2 SVGAGI. The CDR3 spells CASSSGLFSGANVLTF. In DNA, the CDR3 is TGTGCCAGCAGTTCGGGACTCTTTTCTGGGGCCAACGTCCTGACTTTC.

The chain links TRBV7-7 to TRBJ2-5; D unclear. The CDR3 extends over 13 amino acids. The V gene's germline CDR1 is SSHAT and CDR2 FNYEAQ (reference sequence). With 5 bases removed from V and 4 bases from J, the gap between germline ends came to 11 bases. The CDR3 region is CASSPSGTETQYF. The CDR3 nucleotides are TGTGCCAGCAGCCCCTCGGGTACAGAGACCCAGTACTTC.

The V call is TRBV19, the J call TRBJ2-7, with D maybe TRBD1 (6 bases). Deletions cut 4 bases from V and 1 base from J, with 11 bases between. The CDR3 contains 14 residues. CDR1 and CDR2 (germline): LNHDA, SQIVND (reference sequence). The DNA of the CDR3 is TGTGCCAGTAGTAATGACAGGCTTTCCTACGAGCAGTACTTC. Translated: CASSNDRLSYEQYF.

The gene calls are TRBV29-1 and TRBJ1-1; maybe TRBD1 (6 bases). The CDR3 has 13 residues. The germline V gene has CDR1 SQVTM and CDR2 ANQGSEA. The V gene lost 2 bases and the J gene lost 2 bases, with 9 bases spanning the gap. The CDR3 loop is CSVEWTDNTEAFF. DNA of the CDR3: TGCAGCGTTGAATGGACAGATAACACTGAAGCTTTCTTT.

This rearrangement joins TRBV6-1 to TRBJ2-1; 9 nucleotides agree with TRBD2. With 1 base clipped from V and 7 bases from J, the junction kept 11 bases outside the gene matches. The V gene's germline CDR1 is MNHNS and CDR2 SASEGT. This CDR3 comprises 17 residues. CDR3 nucleotides: TGTGCCAGCAGTGAAGTAGCGGGGGCCCGACGGGTAAATGAGCAGTTCTTC. It codes for CASSEVAGARRVNEQFF.

In its sample, this clone was seen once. V is TRBV5-1 and J is TRBJ2-7; D unresolved. Per germline, CDR1 SGHRS and CDR2 YFSETQ. The CDR3 runs to 14 residues. Trimming shortened V by 0 bases and J by 1 base, and 8 bases separated the two germline ends. CDR3 DNA: TGCGCCAGCAGCTTGGCCATGACTTCCTACGAGCAGTACTTC. As protein: CASSLAMTSYEQYF.

The V gene is TRBV12-3 or TRBV12-4, the J gene TRBJ2-7; perhaps TRBD2 as D (5 bases). The CDR3 has 13 amino acids. Trimming took off 3 bases at V and 5 bases at J, with 11 bases between the two ends. The CDR3 here is CASSFRNGDEQYF. Written as DNA, the CDR3 is TGTGCCAGCAGTTTTCGGAACGGGGACGAGCAGTACTTC.

CDR3 bases: TGTGCCATCATGAAGCCCACGAACACTGAAGCTTTCTTT. This sequence encodes CAIMKPTNTEAFF. V usage is TRBV10-3 and J usage is TRBJ1-1; D gene ambiguous. The CDR3 spans 13 residues. From germline, CDR1 is ENHRY and CDR2 SYGVKD. Trimming left V 7 bases short and J 1 base short, with 10 bases between.

This clone showed up just once. The chain uses TRBV5-1 and TRBJ2-1; 11 positions match TRBD2. The germline CDR1 and CDR2 sequences are SGHRS and YFSETQ. Unmatched junction bases numbered 2, after V lost 1 base and J lost 8 bases. This CDR3 comprises 14 residues. The CDR3 spells CASSLTSGGDEQFF. The CDR3 DNA follows: TGCGCCAGCAGCTTGACTAGCGGGGGCGATGAGCAGTTCTTC. Full variable domain (remainder filled in from reference TRBV5-1 and TRBJ2-1): KAGVTQTPRYLIKTRGQQVTLSCSPISGHRSVSWYQQTPGQGLQFLFEYFSETQRNKGNFPGRFSGRQFSNSRSEMNVSTLELGDSALYLCASSLTSGGDEQFFGPGTRLTVL.